This TCR beta chain was sequenced in a study of beta chain features in type 1 diabetes. The study's findings and limits: Diminished insertions and augmented deletions at VDJ junctions characterized type 1 diabetes patients. Within each of all four CD4+ subsets, Type 1 diabetes patients had TCRB CDR3s that were moderately but significantly shorter.

Every participating donor gave one draw, a heparinised blood sample averaging approximately 120 mL. Germline CDR1 is SQVTM and CDR2 is ANQGSEA. The CDR3 extends over 14 amino acids. The V and J ends lost 4 bases and 2 bases respectively, with 12 bases between them. This clone came up a few times. Its target is unknown. Expressed TCRB transcripts were sequenced because the isolated RNA had all been reverse transcribed beforehand. The assay was immunoSEQ multiplex PCR, and TCRdb's table has in-frame clones only and misses some. The table lists around 500,000 clones, over 25% of them singletons. This clonotype was obtained from a man younger than 30 in good health. The gene calls are TRBV29-1 and TRBJ1-3; possibly TRBD1 for D (6 bases). Input material: naive CD4+ T cells from blood. In nucleotides, the CDR3 is TGCAGCGTTGCATCCAGGGGTACTGGAAACACCATATATTTT. Protein product: CSVASRGTGNTIYF.